This passage covers 8 T cell receptor beta chains from one sample sequenced in a study of cytomegalovirus exposure and HLA in healthy donors. The study ran its PCR with 60 Vbeta and 13 Jbeta primers. Here immunoSEQ multiplex PCR was the method, and the copy in TCRdb shows in-frame clones only, minus some. The sample contains roughly 110,000 clones, approximately 80% of which appear only once. Material for sequencing was PBMCs. These receptors were obtained from a young woman in good health and CMV-seropositive.

Many counts were recorded for this clone. J is TRBJ1-5 and V is TRBV2; D is unclear. V lost 5 bases, J lost 3 bases, and 8 bases lay in between. The CDR3 extends over 13 amino acids. Germline CDR1 SNHLY, CDR2 FYNNEI. As DNA, the CDR3 is TGTGCCAGCAGTAACTGGGCCAATCAGCCCCAGCATTTT. Encoded protein: CASSNWANQPQHF.

This sequence joins TRBV18 and TRBJ1-1; D is perhaps TRBD1 (5 bases). The CDR3 contains 17 residues. The V end lost 1 base, the J end lost 0 bases, and 15 bases lay between the germline ends. Per the germline V gene, CDR1 is KGHSH and CDR2 is LQKENI. Written as DNA, the CDR3 is TGTGCCAGCTCACCACTGGGGCCGGGGGGGATGAACACTGAAGCTTTCTTT. Residues: CASSPLGPGGMNTEAFF.

V and J are TRBV28 and TRBJ1-5; 9 bases are a match to TRBD1. V was pared by 6 bases and J by 7 bases, with 7 bases of the junction left unmatched. This CDR3 is built from 14 residues. CDR1 MDHEN and CDR2 SYDVKM come from the germline V gene. This CDR3 is CASRTGGGGQPQHF. The CDR3 nucleotides read TGTGCCAGCAGGACAGGGGGAGGGGGACAGCCCCAGCATTTT.

The chain uses TRBV19 and TRBJ1-2; 7 bases align to TRBD1. The germline V gene has CDR1 LNHDA and CDR2 SQIVND (reference sequence). V lost 4 bases to trimming and J lost 4 bases; unmatched junction nucleotides: 9. The CDR3 length is 15 residues. The CDR3 loop reads CASSTGTEGFYGYTF. CDR3 nucleotides: TGTGCCAGTAGTACCGGGACAGAGGGGTTCTATGGCTACACCTTC.

The chain links TRBV25-1 to TRBJ1-1; a possible D gene is TRBD1 (6 bases). V lost 7 bases, J lost 6 bases, and 15 bases lay in between. Per the germline V gene, CDR1 is MGHDK and CDR2 is SYGVNS. The CDR3 covers 13 residues. The CDR3 coding sequence is TGTGCCAGCACCCAGGGGAGGGGCGCTGAAGCTTTCTTT. It translates to CASTQGRGAEAFF.

This sequence joins TRBV30 and TRBJ1-4; D is uncertain. CDR1 and CDR2 (germline): GTSNPN, SVGIG (reference sequence). The V gene lost 0 bases and the J gene lost 5 bases, with 13 bases spanning the gap. This CDR3 is built from 15 residues. CDR3 loop: CAWSVRNRINEKLFF. CDR3 DNA: TGTGCCTGGAGTGTACGCAACAGAATAAATGAAAAACTGTTTTTT. Full variable domain (remainder filled in from reference TRBV30 and TRBJ1-4): SQTIHQWPATLVQPVGSPLSLECTVEGTSNPNLYWYRQAAGRGLQLLFYSVGIGQISSEVPQNLSASRPQDRQFILSSKKLLLSDSGFYLCAWSVRNRINEKLFFGSGTQLSVL.

The chain has TRBV27 and TRBJ1-2; a possible D gene is TRBD1 (6 bases). With 5 bases removed from V and 4 bases from J, the gap between germline ends came to 17 bases. Germline V lookup: CDR1 MNHEY, CDR2 SMNVEV (reference sequence). The CDR3 runs to 15 residues. DNA for the CDR3: TGTGCCAGCAGTAGGGCCGGGACATTCATCTATGGCTACACCTTC. This sequence encodes CASSRAGTFIYGYTF.

This chain joins TRBV4-2 and TRBJ2-6; no clear D. V gave up 6 bases and J gave up 3 bases, with 15 bases separating them. In germline, CDR1 is LGHNA, CDR2 YNFKEQ. The CDR3 sequence is 16 residues long. CDR3 coding DNA: TGTGCCAGCAGTAACAGTGAAGGATTTGGGGCCAACGTCCTGACTTTC. This codes for CASSNSEGFGANVLTF.